The rows below give T cell receptor beta chains drawn from one sample of a study of PD-L1 blockade in urothelial cancer. Only in-frame clones appear in the TCRdb table, and some are missing; sequencing was by immunoSEQ multiplex PCR. The sample holds some 56,000 clones, approximately 84% seen once. Specimen: PBMCs, collected around atezolizumab (anti-PD-L1) treatment. The source of these receptors is a man in his forties or fifties with urothelial cancer. CDR3s include the opening cysteine and the closing phenylalanine or tryptophan. A D gene is named only where the DNA matches it firmly. Clone size is given for some rows only: seen once, a few or many times, or a class if the clone is expanded.

NA NA TRBJ1-5 TRBV15 CATSRDRGGGIQINQPQHF TGTGCCACCAGCAGAGATCGGGGGGGCGGGATCCAAATCAATCAGCCCCAGCATTTT
NA NA TRBJ2-5 TRBV10-2 CASRTVPQETQYF TGCGCCAGCAGGACAGTACCTCAAGAGACCCAGTACTTC
NA few TRBJ2-1 TRBV5-1 CASSWVGGAISYNEQFF TGCGCCAGCAGCTGGGTTGGAGGGGCCATCTCCTACAATGAGCAGTTCTTC
TRBD1 NA TRBJ2-6 TRBV25-1 CASSELGTASGANVLTF TGTGCCAGCAGTGAATTAGGGACAGCCTCTGGGGCCAACGTCCTGACTTTC
NA NA TRBJ2-7 TRBV15 CATSRSSYEQYF TGTGCCACCAGCAGGAGCTCCTACGAGCAGTACTTC
NA NA TRBJ1-3 TRBV5-1 CASSSGDSSGNTIYF TGCGCCAGCAGCTCAGGGGATAGCTCTGGAAACACCATATATTTT
NA NA TRBJ2-7 TRBV18 CASSSPLASTYEQYF TGTGCCAGCTCTTCCCCTCTAGCTTCCACCTACGAGCAGTACTTC
TRBD2 NA TRBJ2-3 TRBV6-5 CASSSGLAADTQYF TGTGCCAGCAGTTCGGGACTAGCGGCCGATACGCAGTATTTT
TRBD1 NA TRBJ1-4 TRBV2 CASTRDSSPSRRRATNEKLFF TGTGCCAGTACTAGGGACAGCTCCCCCTCACGCAGGCGAGCAACTAATGAAAAACTGTTTTTT
NA NA TRBJ1-1 TRBV7-8 CASSSNLGNTEAFF TGTGCCAGCAGCTCCAACCTAGGGAACACTGAAGCTTTCTTT
NA NA TRBJ2-3 TRBV19 CASSRFTDTQYF TGTGCCAGTAGTCGGTTCACAGATACGCAGTATTTT